This T cell receptor beta chain was identified during a study of response to subunit inactivated influenza vaccine. MiXCR was run by TCRdb on the RT-PCR reads, yielding one entry per CDR3 protein. The data show 700,000 to 900,000 distinct CDR3 sequences, with about 20% seen just once and about 10% held by the top ten. Trimming cost V 7 bases and J 3 bases, with 12 bases left between them. The V gene's germline CDR1 is SGHRS and CDR2 YFSETQ. This CDR3 comprises 13 residues. The receptor's source is a man aged 50-59 years who received an inactivated influenza vaccine. The gene calls are TRBV5-1 and TRBJ2-3; the D gene is possibly TRBD2 (5 bases). This material consisted of PBMCs from blood, taken about 5 days after vaccination. The CDR3 coding sequence is TGCGCCAGCGGTCCCCAGCGGACAGATACGCAGTATTTT. It codes for CASGPQRTDTQYF.